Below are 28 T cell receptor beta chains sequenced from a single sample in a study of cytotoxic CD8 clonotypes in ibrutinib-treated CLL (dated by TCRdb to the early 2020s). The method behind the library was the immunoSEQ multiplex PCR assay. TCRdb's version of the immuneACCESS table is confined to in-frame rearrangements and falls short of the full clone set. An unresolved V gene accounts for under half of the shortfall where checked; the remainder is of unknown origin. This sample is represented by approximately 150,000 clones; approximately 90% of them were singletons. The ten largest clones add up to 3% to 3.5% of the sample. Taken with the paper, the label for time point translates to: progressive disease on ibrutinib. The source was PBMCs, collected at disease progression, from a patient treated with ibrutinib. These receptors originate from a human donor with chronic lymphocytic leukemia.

CDR3 in amino acids: CATYPFMFATEAFF. DNA for the CDR3: TGTGCCACCTACCCCTTTATGTTTGCCACTGAAGCTTTCTTT. The chain joins TRBV27 to TRBJ1-1; D call uncertain. CDR3 size: 14 residues. The germline CDR1 and CDR2 sequences are MNHEY and SMNVEV (reference sequence). V gave up 10 bases and J gave up 4 bases, with 19 bases separating them.

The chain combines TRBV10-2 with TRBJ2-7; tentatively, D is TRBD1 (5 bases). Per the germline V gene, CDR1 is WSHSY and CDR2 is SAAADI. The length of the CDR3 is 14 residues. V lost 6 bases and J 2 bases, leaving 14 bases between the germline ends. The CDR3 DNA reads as TGCGCCAGCAGCCCCTGGACACGGCCCTACGAGCAGTACTTC. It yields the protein CASSPWTRPYEQYF.

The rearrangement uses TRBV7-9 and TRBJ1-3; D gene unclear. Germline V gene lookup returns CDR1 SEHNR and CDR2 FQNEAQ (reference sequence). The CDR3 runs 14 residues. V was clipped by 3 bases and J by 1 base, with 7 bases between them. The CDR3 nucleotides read TGTGCCAGCAGCTTCGAGCAATCTGGAAACACCATATATTTT. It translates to CASSFEQSGNTIYF. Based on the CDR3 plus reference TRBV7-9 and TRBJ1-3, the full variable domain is DTGVSQNPRHKITKRGQNVTFRCDPISEHNRLYWYRQTLGQGPEFLTYFQNEAQLEKSRLLSDRFSAERPKGSFSTLEIQRTEQGDSAMYLCASSFEQSGNTIYFGEGSWLTVV.

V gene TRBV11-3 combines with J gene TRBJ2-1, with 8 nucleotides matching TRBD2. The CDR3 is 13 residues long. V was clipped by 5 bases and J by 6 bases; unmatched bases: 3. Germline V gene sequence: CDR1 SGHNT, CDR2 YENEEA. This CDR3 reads CASSRLALNEQFF. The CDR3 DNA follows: TGTGCCAGCAGCCGACTAGCGCTCAATGAGCAGTTCTTC.

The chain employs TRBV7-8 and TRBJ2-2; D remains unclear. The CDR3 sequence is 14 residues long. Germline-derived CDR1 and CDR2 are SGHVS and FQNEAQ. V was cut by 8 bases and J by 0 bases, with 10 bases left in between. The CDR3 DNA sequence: TGTGCCAGCGGATACAGCGCGAACACCGGGGAGCTGTTTTTT. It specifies CASGYSANTGELFF.

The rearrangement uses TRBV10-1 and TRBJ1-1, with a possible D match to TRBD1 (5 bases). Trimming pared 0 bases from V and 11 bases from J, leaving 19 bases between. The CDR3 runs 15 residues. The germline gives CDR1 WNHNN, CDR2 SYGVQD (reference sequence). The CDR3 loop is CASSESPDSKVAAFF. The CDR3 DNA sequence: TGCGCCAGCAGTGAGTCTCCTGACAGCAAAGTAGCGGCTTTCTTT.

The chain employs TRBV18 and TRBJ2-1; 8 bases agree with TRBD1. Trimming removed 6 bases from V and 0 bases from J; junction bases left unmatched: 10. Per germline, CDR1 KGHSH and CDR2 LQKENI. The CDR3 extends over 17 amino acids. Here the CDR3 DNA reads TGTGCCAGCTCTCCCCGACAGGGGAGAAGCTCCTACAATGAGCAGTTCTTC. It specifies CASSPRQGRSSYNEQFF.

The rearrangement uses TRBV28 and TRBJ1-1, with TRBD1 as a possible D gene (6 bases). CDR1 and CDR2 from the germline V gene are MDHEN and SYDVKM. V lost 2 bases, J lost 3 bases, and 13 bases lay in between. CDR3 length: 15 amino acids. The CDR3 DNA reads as TGTGCCAGCAGTTTAATGAGGGGGGAGGACACTGAAGCTTTCTTT. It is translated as CASSLMRGEDTEAFF.

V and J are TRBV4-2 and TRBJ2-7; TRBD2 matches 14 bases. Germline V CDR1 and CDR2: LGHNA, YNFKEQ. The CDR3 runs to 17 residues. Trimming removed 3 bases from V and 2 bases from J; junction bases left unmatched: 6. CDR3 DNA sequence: TGTGCCAGCAGCCAGGCGTGGACTAGCGGGAGGCCCTACGAGCAGTACTTC. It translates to CASSQAWTSGRPYEQYF.

The chain's CDR3 is CASSGTPGAYGYTF. For the CDR3, the DNA is TGTGCCAGCAGCGGTACTCCGGGGGCCTATGGCTACACCTTC. V is TRBV7-3 and J is TRBJ1-2; D is possibly TRBD1 (6 bases). Germline loops: CDR1 SGHTA, CDR2 FQGTGA. The CDR3 loop spans 14 amino acids. Trimming removed 5 bases at V and 4 bases at J, with 14 bases between. Full variable domain (missing parts from reference TRBV7-3 and TRBJ1-2): GAGVSQTPSNKVTEKGKYVELRCDPISGHTALYWYRQSLGQGPEFLIYFQGTGAADDSGLPNDRFFAVRPEGSVSTLKIQRTERGDSAVYLCASSGTPGAYGYTFGSGTRLTVV.

The CDR3 sequence is CASSVDIDTQYF. The DNA for the CDR3 is TGTGCCAGCAGCGTAGATATAGATACGCAGTATTTT. The rearrangement uses TRBV9 and TRBJ2-3; D ambiguous. The CDR3 spans 12 residues. V lost 0 bases, J lost 5 bases, and 4 bases lay in between. Germline V lookup: CDR1 SGDLS, CDR2 YYNGEE.

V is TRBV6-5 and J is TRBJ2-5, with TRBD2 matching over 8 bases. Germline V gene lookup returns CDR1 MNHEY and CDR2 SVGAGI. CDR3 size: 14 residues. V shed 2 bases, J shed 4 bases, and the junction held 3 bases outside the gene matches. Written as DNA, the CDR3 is TGTGCCAGCAGTTACCTTCGGGGGGGAGAGACCCAGTACTTC. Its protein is CASSYLRGGETQYF.

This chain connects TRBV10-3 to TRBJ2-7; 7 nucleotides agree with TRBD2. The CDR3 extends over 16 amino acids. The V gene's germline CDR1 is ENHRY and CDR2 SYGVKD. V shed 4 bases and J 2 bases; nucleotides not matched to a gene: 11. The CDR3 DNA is TGTGCCATCAGTGGGGGAGAGACTAGCCTCACCTACGAGCAGTACTTC. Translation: CAISGGETSLTYEQYF.

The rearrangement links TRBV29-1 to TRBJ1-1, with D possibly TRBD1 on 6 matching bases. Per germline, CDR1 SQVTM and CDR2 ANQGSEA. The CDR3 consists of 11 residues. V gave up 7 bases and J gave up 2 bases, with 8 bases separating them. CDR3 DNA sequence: TGCAGCGGGGGACACAACACTGAAGCTTTCTTT. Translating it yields CSGGHNTEAFF. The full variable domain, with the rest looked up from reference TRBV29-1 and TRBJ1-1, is SAVISQKPSRDICQRGTSLTIQCQVDSQVTMMFWYRQQPGQSLTLIATANQGSEATYESGFVIDKFPISRPNLTFSTLTVSNMSPEDSSIYLCSGGHNTEAFFGQGTRLTVV.

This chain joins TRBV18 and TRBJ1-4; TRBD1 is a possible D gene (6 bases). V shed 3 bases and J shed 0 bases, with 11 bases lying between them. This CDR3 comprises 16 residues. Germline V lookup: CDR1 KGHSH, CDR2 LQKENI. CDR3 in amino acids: CASSPLGGATNEKLFF. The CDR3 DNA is TGTGCCAGCTCACCTTTAGGGGGGGCAACTAATGAAAAACTGTTTTTT.

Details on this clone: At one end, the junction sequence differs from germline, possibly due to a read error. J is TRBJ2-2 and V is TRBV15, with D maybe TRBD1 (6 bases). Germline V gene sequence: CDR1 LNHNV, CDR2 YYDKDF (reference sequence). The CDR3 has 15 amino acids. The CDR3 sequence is CATRRDRSTTGELFF. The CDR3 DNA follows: TGTGCCACCAGGAGAGACAGGTCGACCACCGGGGAGCTGTTTTTT.

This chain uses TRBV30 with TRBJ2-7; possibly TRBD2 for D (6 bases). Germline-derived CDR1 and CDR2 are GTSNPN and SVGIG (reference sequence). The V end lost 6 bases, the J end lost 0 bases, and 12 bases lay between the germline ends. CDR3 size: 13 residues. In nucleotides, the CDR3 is TGTGCCTGCACGGGACTGAGCTCCTACGAGCAGTACTTC. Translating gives CACTGLSSYEQYF.

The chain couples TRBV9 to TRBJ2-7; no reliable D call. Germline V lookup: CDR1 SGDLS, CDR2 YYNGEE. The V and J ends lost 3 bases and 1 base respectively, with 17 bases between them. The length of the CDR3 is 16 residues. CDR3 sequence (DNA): TGTGCCAGCAGCGGCTTCGGTGGCGGACCATCCTACGAGCAGTACTTC. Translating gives CASSGFGGGPSYEQYF.

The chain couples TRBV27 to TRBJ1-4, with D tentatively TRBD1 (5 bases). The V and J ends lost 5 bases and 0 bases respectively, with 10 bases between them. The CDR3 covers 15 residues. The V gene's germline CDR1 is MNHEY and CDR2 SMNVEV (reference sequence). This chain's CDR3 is CASSPYRTTNEKLFF. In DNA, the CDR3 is TGTGCCAGCAGTCCGTACAGGACAACTAATGAAAAACTGTTTTTT.

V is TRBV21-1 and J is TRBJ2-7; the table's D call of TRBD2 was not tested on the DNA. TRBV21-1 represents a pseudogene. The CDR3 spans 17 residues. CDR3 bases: TGTGCCAGCAGCAAAACCCGCAATAGCGGGAACTCCTACGAGCAGTACTTC. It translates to CASSKTRNSGNSYEQYF.

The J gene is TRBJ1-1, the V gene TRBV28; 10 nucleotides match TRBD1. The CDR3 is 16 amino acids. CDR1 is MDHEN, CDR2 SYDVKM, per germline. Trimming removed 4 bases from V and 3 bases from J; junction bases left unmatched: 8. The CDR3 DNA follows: TGTGCCAGCAGTTCTCCGGGACAGGGGATCGACACTGAAGCTTTCTTT. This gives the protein CASSSPGQGIDTEAFF.

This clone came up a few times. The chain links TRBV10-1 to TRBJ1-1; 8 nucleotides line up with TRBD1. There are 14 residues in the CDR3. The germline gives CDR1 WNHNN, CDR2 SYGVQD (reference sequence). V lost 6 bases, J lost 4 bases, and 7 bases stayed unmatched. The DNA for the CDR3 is TGCGCCAGCAGGGACAGGGTAAAAGCCACTGAAGCTTTCTTT. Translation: CASRDRVKATEAFF.

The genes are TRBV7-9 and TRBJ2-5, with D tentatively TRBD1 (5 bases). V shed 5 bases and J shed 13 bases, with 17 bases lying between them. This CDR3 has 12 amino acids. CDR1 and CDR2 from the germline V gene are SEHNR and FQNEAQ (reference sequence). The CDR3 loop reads CASSQGPSVRYF. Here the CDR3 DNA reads TGTGCCAGCAGCCAGGGCCCCTCGGTTAGGTACTTC.

The CDR3 loop is CASSLVSGTQYF. Written as DNA, the CDR3 is TGTGCCAGCAGCTTAGTATCTGGGACCCAGTACTTC. V gene TRBV7-8 combines with J gene TRBJ2-5, with no clear D. CDR3 size: 12 residues. Trimming took 1 base from V and 7 from J, leaving 7 bases between them. Germline CDR1 reads SGHVS; CDR2 reads FQNEAQ.

CDR3 protein: CASSLSIYEQYF. The CDR3 DNA is TGTGCCAGCAGCTTAAGTATCTACGAGCAGTACTTC. This rearrangement joins TRBV11-3 to TRBJ2-7; D call uncertain. The CDR3 runs to 12 residues. Germline V gives CDR1 SGHNT, CDR2 YENEEA. The germline V and J ends were trimmed by 2 bases and 3 bases, with 5 bases remaining between them.

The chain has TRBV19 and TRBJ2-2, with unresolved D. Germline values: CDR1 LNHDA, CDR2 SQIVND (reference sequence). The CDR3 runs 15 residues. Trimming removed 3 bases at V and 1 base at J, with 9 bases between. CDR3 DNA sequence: TGTGCCAGTAGTATGGCAGGTGGGAACACCGGGGAGCTGTTTTTT. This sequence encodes CASSMAGGNTGELFF.

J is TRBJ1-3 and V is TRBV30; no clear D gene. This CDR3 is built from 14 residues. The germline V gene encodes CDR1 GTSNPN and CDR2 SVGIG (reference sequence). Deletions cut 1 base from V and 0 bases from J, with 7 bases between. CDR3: CAWSGVISGNTIYF. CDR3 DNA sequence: TGTGCCTGGAGTGGAGTAATCTCTGGAAACACCATATATTTT.

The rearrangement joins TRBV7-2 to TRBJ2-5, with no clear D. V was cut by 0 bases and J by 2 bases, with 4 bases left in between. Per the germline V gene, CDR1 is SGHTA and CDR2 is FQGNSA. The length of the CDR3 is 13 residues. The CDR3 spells CASSLAPQETQYF. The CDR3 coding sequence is TGTGCCAGCAGCTTAGCCCCTCAAGAGACCCAGTACTTC.